The rows below give T cell receptor beta chains drawn from one sample of a study of blood T cells in healthy people across ages. Using its own MiXCR run on the 5' RACE reads, TCRdb lists one record per CDR3 protein. The profile shows 700,000 or so distinct CDR3 sequences, about a fifth of them singletons. Source material: blood. These receptors were obtained from a man in his sixties or seventies in good health. The CDR3 runs from the conserved cysteine through the conserved F or W. D genes are given only for firm matches. Expanded clones are given a class, and other clones once, few, many or no size at all.

v_gene	j_gene	len	abundance	d_gene	CDR3nt	CDR3aa
TRBV10-3	TRBJ2-3	14	few	-	TGTGCCTCCGGGCCAACGGCCCTCACAGATACGCAGTATTTT	CASGPTALTDTQYF
TRBV5-1	TRBJ1-6	16	-	TRBD1	TGCGCCAGCAGCAGCGGACAGGGTAGCTATAATTCACCCCTCCACTTT	CASSSGQGSYNSPLHF
TRBV29-1	TRBJ2-2	13	-	-	TGCAGCGTTGATTCTCCCGGGGGCGGGGAGCTGTTTTTT	CSVDSPGGGELFF
TRBV3-1	TRBJ1-6	15	-	-	TGTGCCAGCAGCCAAGACCGGGCCAGTTATTCACCCCTCCACTTT	CASSQDRASYSPLHF
TRBV19	TRBJ1-4	13	few	-	TGTGCCAGTACTCGGCGGAGGGGGGAAAAACTGTTTTTT	CASTRRRGEKLFF
TRBV7-8	TRBJ1-3	17	-	TRBD1	TGTGCCAGCAGCTTATCCTTCGCAGGGGGCTCTGGAAACACCATATATTTT	CASSLSFAGGSGNTIYF
TRBV11-2	TRBJ1-1	13	many	-	TGTGCCAGCAGCCGGACAGTGAACACTGAAGCTTTCTTT	CASSRTVNTEAFF
TRBV20-1	TRBJ2-1	14	-	-	TGCAGTGCTAGATGGGGGAGATCTGGAGGTGAGCAGTTCTTC	CSARWGRSGGEQFF
TRBV5-1	TRBJ1-2	14	few	-	TGCGCCAGCAGCTTGGATGGAGATAACTATGGCTACACCTTC	CASSLDGDNYGYTF
TRBV6-1	TRBJ2-7	11	few	-	TGTGCCAGCGAGGAGCCCTACGAGCAGTACTTC	CASEEPYEQYF
TRBV20-1	TRBJ2-7	14	few	TRBD1	TGCAGTGCAGCGGGACAGGGGGGGTTCTACGAGCAGTACTTC	CSAAGQGGFYEQYF
TRBV20-1	TRBJ1-2	12	-	TRBD1	TGCAGTGCTAGAGAGGGACAGCCCTTCTCTACCTTC	CSAREGQPFSTF
TRBV6-5	TRBJ2-1	17	few	-	TGTGCCAGCAGCTCAGCCACCGGGACAACGACCTACAATGAGCAGTTCTTC	CASSSATGTTTYNEQFF
TRBV29-1	TRBJ1-6	13	-	TRBD1	TGCAGCGTTGCCGGGACAGTTAATTCACCCCTCCACTTT	CSVAGTVNSPLHF
TRBV6-6	TRBJ2-1	12	few	-	TGTGCCAGCAGCCTACTTAGCGGAAAGCAGTTCTTC	CASSLLSGKQFF
TRBV24-1	TRBJ2-3	15	-	-	TGTGCCACCAGTGATCCTAAAAAAGACTTTACCACGCAGTATTTT	CATSDPKKDFTTQYF
TRBV20-1	TRBJ2-5	16	once	-	TGCAGTGCTAGAGCCGTGAGACTAGTAGAACAAGAGACCCAGTACTTC	CSARAVRLVEQETQYF
TRBV7-2	TRBJ2-1	17	few	TRBD2	TGTGCCAGCAGGCCTGGACTAGCGGGAGTCCGCTACAATGAGCAGTTCTTC	CASRPGLAGVRYNEQFF
TRBV12-3/TRBV12-4	TRBJ1-1	14	few	-	TGTGCCAGCAGCCAGAGCTTCGGAGGGACTGAAGCTTTCTTT	CASSQSFGGTEAFF
TRBV27	TRBJ2-2	18	-	TRBD1	TGTGCCAGCAGTTTTAGGACAGGTTTTCAATATGGGTCCGGGGAGCTGTTTTTT	CASSFRTGFQYGSGELFF
TRBV6-5	TRBJ2-3	11	-	-	TGTGCCAGCGGAAGATCAGATACGCAGTATTTT	CASGRSDTQYF
TRBV5-1	TRBJ1-3	15	-	-	TGCGCCAGCAGCTTGGATGCGCCTTCCGGAAACACCATATATTTT	CASSLDAPSGNTIYF
TRBV18	TRBJ2-5	14	many	-	TGTGCCAGCTCTCCGGGACGGGAGCAAGAGACCCAGTACTTC	CASSPGREQETQYF
TRBV7-6	TRBJ1-1	14	few	-	TGTGCCAGCAGCTCCCCTCTTATGGGCACTGAAGCTTTCTTT	CASSSPLMGTEAFF
TRBV7-9	TRBJ2-1	15	-	-	TGTGCCAGCACGTGGGCGGGGAGCTCCTACAATGAGCAGTTCTTC	CASTWAGSSYNEQFF
TRBV27	TRBJ2-3	22	-	-	-	CASRGLPSGANVLTFGAPMQYF
TRBV25-1	TRBJ2-1	11	-	-	TGTGCCAGCAGTGACAAGGTCCACCAGTTCTTC	CASSDKVHQFF
TRBV6-2/TRBV6-3	TRBJ2-7	14	-	-	TGTGCCAGCACCTGGACAAGTGACACCTGGGAGCAGTACTTC	CASTWTSDTWEQYF
TRBV20-1	TRBJ2-1	15	-	-	TGCAGTCTCCGGGCAGCTCTGAGCTCCTACAATGAGCAGTTCTTC	CSLRAALSSYNEQFF
TRBV20-1	TRBJ1-2	14	-	TRBD1	TGCAGTGCTAGCCACGGACAGGGGGCGACGGGCTACACCTTC	CSASHGQGATGYTF
TRBV3-1	TRBJ2-3	17	few	-	TGTGCCAGCAGCCGGGCTTTCGGGGACTTAATCACAGATACGCAGTATTTT	CASSRAFGDLITDTQYF
TRBV6-2/TRBV6-3	TRBJ1-5	17	few	-	TGTGCCAGCAGTTACTCGTGGTCCGTAGTTAGCAATCAGCCCCAGCATTTT	CASSYSWSVVSNQPQHF
TRBV6-6	TRBJ1-6	16	few	-	TGTGCCAACAGTTCGCCGGTAGGGGGGAATAATTCACCCCTCCACTTT	CANSSPVGGNNSPLHF